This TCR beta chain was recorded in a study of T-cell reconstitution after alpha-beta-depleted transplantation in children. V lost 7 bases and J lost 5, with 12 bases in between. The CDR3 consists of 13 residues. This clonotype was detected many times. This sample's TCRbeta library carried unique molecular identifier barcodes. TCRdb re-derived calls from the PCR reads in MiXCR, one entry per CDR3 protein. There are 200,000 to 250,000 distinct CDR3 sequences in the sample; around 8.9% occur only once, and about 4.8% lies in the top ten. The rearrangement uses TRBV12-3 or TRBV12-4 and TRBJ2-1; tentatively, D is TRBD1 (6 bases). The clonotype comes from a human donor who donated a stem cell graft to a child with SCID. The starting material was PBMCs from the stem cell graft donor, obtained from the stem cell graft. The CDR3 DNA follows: TGTGCCAGCACCCGGGACATTAACAATGAGCAGTTCTTC. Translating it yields CASTRDINNEQFF.